The rows below give T cell receptor beta chains drawn from one sample of a study of Graves' ophthalmopathy and Graves' hyperthyroidism. Each CDR3 protein gets one entry after TCRdb re-called the multiplex PCR reads with MiXCR. The sample lists about 160,000 distinct CDR3 sequences, around two fifths seen once, with 5.8% in the top ten. Sequencing was carried out using peripheral blood. Source of these receptors: a woman between 40 and 50 years old with Graves' ophthalmopathy. Each CDR3 is given with its conserved first and last residue. Each record gives: J gene, clone size, V gene, D gene, CDR3 protein, CDR3 DNA. A D gene is named only where the DNA matches it firmly. Clone sizes are given selectively: once, few, many, or a class where the clone is expanded.

TRBJ2-5,many,TRBV6-2/TRBV6-3,.,CASTRSRGGLTQYF,TGTGCCAGCACACGATCCCGGGGCGGTTTAACCCAGTACTTC
TRBJ2-2,many,TRBV12-3/TRBV12-4,.,CASRLRIGGEELFF,TGTGCCAGCAGGCTTCGGATAGGCGGCGAAGAGCTGTTTTTT
TRBJ1-2,many,TRBV28,.,CASSFGGRNYGYTF,TGTGCCAGCAGCTTCGGGGGACGGAACTATGGCTACACCTTC
TRBJ1-1,many,TRBV19,.,CASITGANTEAFF,TGTGCCAGTATCACGGGGGCGAACACTGAAGCTTTCTTT
TRBJ2-7,.,TRBV24-1,.,CARHIYEQYF,TGTGCCCGCCACATCTACGAGCAGTACTTC
TRBJ2-7,many,TRBV6-2/TRBV6-3,.,CASSYPTGQPYEQYF,TGTGCCAGCAGTTATCCAACTGGACAGCCCTACGAGCAGTACTTC
TRBJ2-7,.,TRBV12-3/TRBV12-4,.,CASSLRGSHEQYF,TGTGCCAGCAGTTTAAGGGGTTCCCACGAGCAGTACTTC
TRBJ1-2,.,TRBV9,.,CASSGWTDYGYTF,TGTGCCAGCAGCGGTTGGACGGACTATGGCTACACCTTC
TRBJ2-7,many,TRBV2,TRBD1,CASRGTGYEQYF,TGTGCCAGCAGAGGGACAGGCTACGAGCAGTACTTC
TRBJ1-1,many,TRBV7-3,.,CASSPNPYDNTEAFF,TGTGCCAGCAGCCCGAACCCTTATGATAACACTGAAGCTTTCTTT
TRBJ1-2,many,TRBV12-3/TRBV12-4,.,CASSLGNYGYTF,TGTGCCAGCAGTTTGGGGAACTATGGCTACACCTTC
TRBJ1-1,.,TRBV3-1,.,CASSQAVVATAFF,TGTGCCAGCAGCCAAGCGGTGGTGGCAACCGCTTTCTTT
TRBJ2-5,.,TRBV6-1,.,CASNMEAEETQYF,TGTGCCAGCAACATGGAGGCAGAAGAGACCCAGTACTTC
TRBJ1-2,.,TRBV19,.,CASSIEGANYGYTF,TGTGCCAGTAGTATTGAGGGTGCGAACTATGGCTACACCTTC
TRBJ2-5,many,TRBV12-3/TRBV12-4,TRBD2,CASSDAAGGPETQYF,TGTGCCAGCAGTGATGCAGCGGGGGGGCCCGAGACCCAGTACTTC
TRBJ2-5,many,TRBV5-6,TRBD1,CASSDRVQETQYF,TGTGCCAGCAGCGACAGGGTCCAGGAGACCCAGTACTTC
TRBJ2-7,.,TRBV9,TRBD1,CASGGQGAFHEQYF,TGTGCCAGCGGTGGACAGGGGGCTTTTCACGAGCAGTACTTC
TRBJ2-2,.,TRBV6-4,.,CASRGAGNTGELFF,TGTGCCAGCCGCGGGGCAGGGAACACCGGGGAGCTGTTTTTT
TRBJ2-6,.,TRBV7-3,.,CASSKSRDGANVLTF,TGTGCCAGCAGCAAATCAAGGGATGGGGCCAACGTCCTGACTTTC
TRBJ2-5,few,TRBV7-2,TRBD2,CASSLGGGDGETQYF,TGTGCCAGCAGCTTAGGTGGGGGGGACGGAGAGACCCAGTACTTC
TRBJ1-2,.,TRBV19,TRBD1,CASTTVGTGVNYGYTF,TGTGCCAGTACCACAGTCGGGACAGGCGTCAACTATGGCTACACCTTC
TRBJ2-7,many,TRBV28,TRBD1,CASSLWDRGYEQYF,TGTGCCAGCAGTCTTTGGGACAGGGGATACGAGCAGTACTTC
TRBJ1-1,many,TRBV10-3,.,CAISDSGQPNTEAFF,TGTGCCATCAGTGACAGCGGACAACCGAACACTGAAGCTTTCTTT
TRBJ1-1,many,TRBV27,.,CASSLSWQGGTEAFF,TGTGCCAGCAGTTTATCCTGGCAGGGAGGCACTGAAGCTTTCTTT
TRBJ1-5,many,TRBV6-5,.,CASRTQVANQPQHF,TGTGCCAGCAGAACACAAGTTGCCAATCAGCCCCAGCATTTT
TRBJ2-7,once,TRBV13,.,CASSRPGTDYEQYF,TGTGCCAGCAGCCGCCCCGGGACGGATTACGAGCAGTACTTC
TRBJ2-7,.,TRBV6-5,TRBD1,CASSYTTGTASYEQYF,TGTGCCAGCAGTTATACTACCGGGACAGCCTCCTACGAGCAGTACTTC
TRBJ1-2,.,TRBV6-1,.,CAIPGQGPYGYTF,TGTGCCATTCCAGGGCAGGGCCCTTATGGCTACACCTTC
TRBJ1-5,many,TRBV11-2,TRBD1,CASSLTTGGNQPQHF,TGTGCCAGCAGCCTCACGACAGGGGGCAATCAGCCCCAGCATTTT
TRBJ1-5,many,TRBV18,.,CASSPDRNPMGNQPQHF,TGTGCCAGCTCTCCGGACAGAAACCCTATGGGCAATCAGCCCCAGCATTTT
TRBJ2-5,many,TRBV29-1,.,CSVEENSKETQYF,TGCAGCGTTGAAGAAAACAGTAAAGAGACCCAGTACTTC
TRBJ1-2,once,TRBV6-2/TRBV6-3,TRBD1,CASSTGTAPSYGYTF,TGTGCCAGCAGTACAGGGACAGCCCCAAGCTATGGCTACACCTTC
TRBJ1-2,many,TRBV7-9,.,CASSSSGTIYGYTF,TGTGCCAGCAGCTCCTCCGGGACAATCTATGGCTACACCTTC
TRBJ2-1,many,TRBV28,TRBD2,CASRSGLAGREQFF,TGTGCCAGCAGGTCGGGACTAGCGGGACGTGAGCAGTTCTTC
TRBJ1-6,many,TRBV19,.,CASRGQAAGNSPLHF,TGTGCCAGTAGGGGACAAGCGGCGGGTAATTCACCCCTCCACTTT
TRBJ2-2,many,TRBV20-1,.,CSAEPGLNTGELFF,TGCAGTGCGGAACCGGGACTGAACACCGGGGAGCTGTTTTTT
TRBJ1-1,many,TRBV7-2,.,CASSLRGVAEAFF,TGTGCCAGCAGCTTAAGAGGGGTCGCTGAAGCTTTCTTT
TRBJ1-2,.,TRBV4-3,TRBD1,CAISQDRGTGGEDYGYTF,TGCGCCATCAGCCAAGATAGGGGGACAGGGGGAGAAGACTATGGCTACACCTTC
TRBJ2-7,.,TRBV5-1,.,CASSPGSQLVTYEQYF,TGCGCCAGCAGCCCCGGCTCTCAGCTAGTAACCTACGAGCAGTACTTC
TRBJ2-5,many,TRBV25-1,TRBD1,CASSDTGGRGETQYF,TGTGCCAGCAGTGACACAGGGGGCAGGGGAGAGACCCAGTACTTC
TRBJ2-7,many,TRBV27,.,CASSRTGYEQYF,TGTGCCAGCAGCCGCACAGGGTACGAGCAGTACTTC
TRBJ1-5,once,TRBV6-1,.,CASIGTISNQPQHF,TGTGCCAGCATCGGGACCATTAGCAATCAGCCCCAGCATTTT
TRBJ2-7,.,TRBV11-2,.,CASSLELAYEQYF,TGTGCCAGCAGCTTAGAGCTCGCCTACGAGCAGTACTTC
TRBJ1-1,.,TRBV6-2/TRBV6-3,.,CASSYGARAFF,TGTGCCAGCAGTTACGGGGCTAGAGCTTTCTTT
TRBJ1-5,.,TRBV6-1,.,CASSSGAGGETQHF,TGTGCCAGCAGTAGCGGGGCGGGGGGGGAGACCCAGCATTTT
TRBJ2-6,.,TRBV6-4,.,CASSDGISGANVLTF,TGTGCCAGCAGTGACGGAATTTCTGGGGCCAACGTCCTGACTTTC
TRBJ2-5,.,TRBV7-8,TRBD2,CASSATSGVQETQYF,TGTGCCAGCAGCGCCACTAGCGGGGTACAAGAGACCCAGTACTTC
TRBJ1-1,once,TRBV29-1,.,CSVGHHLQELAFF,TGCAGCGTTGGACACCATTTACAAGAGCTGGCTTTCTTT
TRBJ1-5,many,TRBV15,TRBD1,CATSEGAGRHQPQHF,TGTGCCACCAGCGAGGGGGCCGGAAGACATCAGCCCCAGCATTTT
TRBJ2-7,.,TRBV7-8,TRBD2,CASSFGTRSEQYF,TGTGCCAGCAGCTTCGGGACTAGATCCGAGCAGTACTTC
TRBJ1-2,.,TRBV25-1,.,CATQSYGYTF,TGTGCCACCCAGAGCTATGGCTACACCTTC
TRBJ2-7,.,TRBV28,.,CATQGAPYEQYF,TGTGCCACCCAAGGGGCGCCCTACGAGCAGTACTTC
TRBJ2-7,.,TRBV12-3/TRBV12-4,TRBD1,CASTTNSGTGEGEQYF,TGTGCCAGCACCACCAACTCCGGGACAGGGGAGGGCGAGCAGTACTTC
TRBJ2-7,.,TRBV7-2,.,CASSPHLYEQYF,TGTGCCAGCAGCCCCCACCTCTACGAGCAGTACTTC
TRBJ2-5,.,TRBV29-1,.,CSVIWRGGETQYF,TGCAGCGTGATCTGGAGGGGAGGTGAGACCCAGTACTTC